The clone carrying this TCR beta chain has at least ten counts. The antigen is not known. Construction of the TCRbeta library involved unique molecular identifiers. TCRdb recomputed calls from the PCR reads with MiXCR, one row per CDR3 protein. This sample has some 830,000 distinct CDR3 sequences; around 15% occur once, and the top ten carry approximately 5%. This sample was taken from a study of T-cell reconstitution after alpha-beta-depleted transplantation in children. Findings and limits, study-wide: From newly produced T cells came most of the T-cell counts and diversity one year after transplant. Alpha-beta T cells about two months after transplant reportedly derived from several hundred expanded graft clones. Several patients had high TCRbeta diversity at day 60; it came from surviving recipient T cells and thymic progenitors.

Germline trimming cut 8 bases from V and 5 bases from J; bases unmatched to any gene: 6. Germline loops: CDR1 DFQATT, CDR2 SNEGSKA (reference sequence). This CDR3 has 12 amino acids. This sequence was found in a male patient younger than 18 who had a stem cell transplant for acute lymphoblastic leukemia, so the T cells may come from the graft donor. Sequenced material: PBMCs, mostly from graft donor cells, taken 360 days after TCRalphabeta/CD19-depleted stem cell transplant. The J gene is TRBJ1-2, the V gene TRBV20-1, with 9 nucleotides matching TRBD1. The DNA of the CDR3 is TGCAGTATGACAGGGGGACCTTATGGCTACACCTTC. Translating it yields CSMTGGPYGYTF.